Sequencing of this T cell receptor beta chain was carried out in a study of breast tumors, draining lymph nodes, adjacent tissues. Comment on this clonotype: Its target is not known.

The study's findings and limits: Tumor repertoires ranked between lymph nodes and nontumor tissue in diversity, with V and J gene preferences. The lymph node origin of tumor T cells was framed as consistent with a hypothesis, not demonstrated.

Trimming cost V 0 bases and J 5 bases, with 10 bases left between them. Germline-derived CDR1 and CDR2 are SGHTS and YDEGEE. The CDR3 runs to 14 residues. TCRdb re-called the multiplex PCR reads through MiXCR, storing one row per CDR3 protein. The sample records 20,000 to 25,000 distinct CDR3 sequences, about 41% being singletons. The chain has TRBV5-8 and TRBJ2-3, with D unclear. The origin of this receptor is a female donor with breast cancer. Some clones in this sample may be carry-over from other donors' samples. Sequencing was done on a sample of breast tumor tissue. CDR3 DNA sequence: TGTGCCAGCAGCTTGGGACTGCCGGGAGATACGCAGTATTTT. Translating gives CASSLGLPGDTQYF.